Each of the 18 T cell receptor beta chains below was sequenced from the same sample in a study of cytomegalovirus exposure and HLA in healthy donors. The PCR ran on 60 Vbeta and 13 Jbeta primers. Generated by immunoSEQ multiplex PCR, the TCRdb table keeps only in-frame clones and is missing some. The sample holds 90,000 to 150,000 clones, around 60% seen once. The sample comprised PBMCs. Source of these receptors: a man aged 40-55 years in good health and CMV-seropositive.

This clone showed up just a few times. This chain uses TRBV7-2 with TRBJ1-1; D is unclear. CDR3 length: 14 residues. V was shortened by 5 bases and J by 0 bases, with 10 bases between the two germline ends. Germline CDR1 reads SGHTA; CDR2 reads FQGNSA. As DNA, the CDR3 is TGTGCCAGCAGCCGGTGGTATATGAACACTGAAGCTTTCTTT. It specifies CASSRWYMNTEAFF.

CDR3 region: CASSLPVGEQFF. The DNA for the CDR3 is TGCGCCAGCAGCCTACCGGTCGGTGAGCAGTTCTTC. The chain uses TRBV4-1 and TRBJ2-1; the D is unclear. This CDR3 is 12 amino acids long. Germline assignment: CDR1 MGHRA and CDR2 YSYEKL. With 4 bases removed from V and 9 bases from J, the gap between germline ends came to 10 bases.

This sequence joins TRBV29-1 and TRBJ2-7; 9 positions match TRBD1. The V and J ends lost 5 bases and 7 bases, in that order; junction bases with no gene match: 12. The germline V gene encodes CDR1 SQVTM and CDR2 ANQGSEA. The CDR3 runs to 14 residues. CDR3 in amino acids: CSVIGTGFSGEQYF. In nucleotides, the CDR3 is TGCAGCGTTATTGGGACAGGGTTTTCTGGGGAGCAGTACTTC.

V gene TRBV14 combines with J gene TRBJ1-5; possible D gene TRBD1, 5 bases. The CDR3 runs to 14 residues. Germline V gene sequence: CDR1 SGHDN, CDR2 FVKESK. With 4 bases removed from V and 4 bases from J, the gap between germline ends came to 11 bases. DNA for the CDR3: TGTGCCAGCAGCCGCTCGGGGGGGAATCAGCCCCAGCATTTT. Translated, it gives CASSRSGGNQPQHF.

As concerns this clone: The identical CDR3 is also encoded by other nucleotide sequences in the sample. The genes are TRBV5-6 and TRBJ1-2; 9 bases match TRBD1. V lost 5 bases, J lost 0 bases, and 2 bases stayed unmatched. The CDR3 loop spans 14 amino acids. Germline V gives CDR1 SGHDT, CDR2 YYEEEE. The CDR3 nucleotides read TGTGCCAGCAGTCGGGACAGGGCTAACTATGGCTACACCTTC. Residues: CASSRDRANYGYTF.

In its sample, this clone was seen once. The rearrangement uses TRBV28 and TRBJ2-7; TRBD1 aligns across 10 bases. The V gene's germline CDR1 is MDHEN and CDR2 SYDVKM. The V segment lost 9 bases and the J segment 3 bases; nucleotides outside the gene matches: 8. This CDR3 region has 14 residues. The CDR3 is CASRTWDRGYEQYF. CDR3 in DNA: TGTGCCAGTCGGACGTGGGACAGGGGCTACGAGCAGTACTTC.

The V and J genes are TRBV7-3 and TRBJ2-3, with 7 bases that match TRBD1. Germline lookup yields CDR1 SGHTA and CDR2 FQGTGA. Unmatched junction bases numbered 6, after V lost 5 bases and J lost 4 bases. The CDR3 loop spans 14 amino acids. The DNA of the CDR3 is TGTGCCAGCAGCCAGACAGGGCGAGCAGATACGCAGTATTTT. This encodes CASSQTGRADTQYF.

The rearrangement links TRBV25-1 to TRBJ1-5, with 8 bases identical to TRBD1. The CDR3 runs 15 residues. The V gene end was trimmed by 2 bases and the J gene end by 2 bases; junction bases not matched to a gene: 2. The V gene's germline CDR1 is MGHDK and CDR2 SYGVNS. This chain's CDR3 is CASSEQGAGNQPQHF. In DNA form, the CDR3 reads TGTGCCAGCAGTGAACAGGGGGCGGGCAATCAGCCCCAGCATTTT.

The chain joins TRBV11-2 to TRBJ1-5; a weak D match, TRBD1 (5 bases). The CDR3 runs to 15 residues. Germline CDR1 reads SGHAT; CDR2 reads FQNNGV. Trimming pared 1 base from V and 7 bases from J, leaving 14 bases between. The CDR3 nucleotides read TGTGCCAGCAGCTTAGGAACAGGAAGCTTCCAGCCCCAGCATTTT. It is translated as CASSLGTGSFQPQHF.

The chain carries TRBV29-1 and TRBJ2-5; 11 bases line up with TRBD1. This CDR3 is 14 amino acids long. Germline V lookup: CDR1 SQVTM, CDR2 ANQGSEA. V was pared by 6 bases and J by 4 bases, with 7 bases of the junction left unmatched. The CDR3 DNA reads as TGCAGCGTGGGACAGGGGGGAGGAGGAGAGACCCAGTACTTC. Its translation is CSVGQGGGGETQYF.

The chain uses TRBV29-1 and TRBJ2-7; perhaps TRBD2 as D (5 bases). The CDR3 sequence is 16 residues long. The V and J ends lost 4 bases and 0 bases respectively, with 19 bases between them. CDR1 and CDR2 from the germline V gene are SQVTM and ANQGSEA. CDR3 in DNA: TGCAGCGTTGGTAAGGGAGCTCCCACGGTCTCCTACGAGCAGTACTTC. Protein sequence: CSVGKGAPTVSYEQYF.

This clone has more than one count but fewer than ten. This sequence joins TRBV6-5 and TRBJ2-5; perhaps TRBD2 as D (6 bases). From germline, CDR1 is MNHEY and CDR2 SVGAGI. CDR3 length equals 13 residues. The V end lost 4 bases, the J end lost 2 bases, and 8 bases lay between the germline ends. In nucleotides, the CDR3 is TGTGCCAGCAGTTCACGGGGGCAAGAGACCCAGTACTTC. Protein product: CASSSRGQETQYF.

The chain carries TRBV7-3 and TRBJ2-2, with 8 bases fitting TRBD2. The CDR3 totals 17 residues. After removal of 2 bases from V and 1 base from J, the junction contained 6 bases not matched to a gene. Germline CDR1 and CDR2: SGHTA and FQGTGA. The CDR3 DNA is TGTGCCAGCAGCTTACGTGGCGGGGGGCGGAACACCGGGGAGCTGTTTTTT. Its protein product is CASSLRGGGRNTGELFF.

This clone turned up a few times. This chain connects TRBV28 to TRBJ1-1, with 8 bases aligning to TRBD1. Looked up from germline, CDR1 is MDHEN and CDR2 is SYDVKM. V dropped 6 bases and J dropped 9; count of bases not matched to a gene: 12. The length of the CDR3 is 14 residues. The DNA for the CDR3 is TGTGCCAGCAGCCTTACAGGGGGAGAGGGGAAAGCTTTCTTT. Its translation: CASSLTGGEGKAFF.

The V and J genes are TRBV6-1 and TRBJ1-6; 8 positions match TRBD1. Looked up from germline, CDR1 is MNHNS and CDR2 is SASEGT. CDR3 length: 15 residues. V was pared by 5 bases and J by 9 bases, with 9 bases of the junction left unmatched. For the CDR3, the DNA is TGTGCCAGCAGTACCCGGACAGGGTCGGTTTCACCCCTCCACTTT. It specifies CASSTRTGSVSPLHF.

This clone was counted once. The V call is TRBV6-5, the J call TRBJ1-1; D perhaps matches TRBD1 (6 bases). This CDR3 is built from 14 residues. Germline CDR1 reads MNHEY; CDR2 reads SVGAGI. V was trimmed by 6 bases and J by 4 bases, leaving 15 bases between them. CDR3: CASRRGTLATEAFF. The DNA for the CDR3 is TGTGCCAGCAGGAGGGGGACGCTCGCCACTGAAGCTTTCTTT.

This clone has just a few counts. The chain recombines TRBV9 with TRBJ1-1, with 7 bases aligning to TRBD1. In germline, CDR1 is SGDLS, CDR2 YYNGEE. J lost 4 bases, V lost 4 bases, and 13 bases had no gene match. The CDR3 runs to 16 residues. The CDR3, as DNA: TGTGCCAGCAGCCAATTTACAGGGGAGAGAGGCACTGAAGCTTTCTTT. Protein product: CASSQFTGERGTEAFF.

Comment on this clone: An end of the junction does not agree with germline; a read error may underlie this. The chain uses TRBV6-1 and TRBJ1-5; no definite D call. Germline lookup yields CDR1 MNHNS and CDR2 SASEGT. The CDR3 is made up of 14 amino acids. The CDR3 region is CASREAGEGQPQHF. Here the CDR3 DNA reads TGTGCCAGCAGAGAAGCCGGGGAGGGTCAGCCCCAGCATTTT.